The 4 T cell receptor beta chains reported below all come from one sample, sequenced in a study of blood T cell repertoires in COVID-19. Some clones are missing from TCRdb's copy, which holds only in-frame ones; the method was immunoSEQ multiplex PCR. This sample has 280,000 or so clones, with about 90% found just once. Sequencing was done on a sample of PBMCs or T cells enriched from blood (not recorded which). These receptors were taken from a woman aged 18-35 years with acute COVID-19.

As concerns this clone: Distinct nucleotide sequences in the sample also encode this CDR3. The rearrangement links TRBV27 to TRBJ2-1; D not resolved. The CDR3 spans 15 residues. V lost 2 bases and J 0 bases, leaving 8 bases between the germline ends. CDR1 is MNHEY, CDR2 SMNVEV, per germline (reference sequence). The CDR3 is CASSLRGSSYNEQFF. CDR3 in DNA: TGTGCCAGCAGTTTACGCGGCAGCTCCTACAATGAGCAGTTCTTC.

This rearrangement joins TRBV6-2 or TRBV6-3 to TRBJ1-1; 9 bases line up with TRBD1. Germline-derived CDR1 and CDR2 are MNHEY and SVGEGT. The CDR3 is made up of 16 amino acids. V lost 3 bases, J lost 5 bases, and 10 bases stayed unmatched. CDR3 region: CASSYDTSGQGTEAFF. The CDR3 DNA sequence: TGTGCCAGCAGTTATGATACGTCCGGACAGGGGACTGAAGCTTTCTTT.

The chain combines TRBV5-8 with TRBJ1-1, with 10 bases aligning to TRBD1. Trimming took 0 bases from V and 5 from J; bases not matched to a gene: 7. The CDR3 length is 16 residues. Germline-derived CDR1 and CDR2 are SGHTS and YDEGEE. CDR3 protein: CASSLDRDRGGTEAFF. The CDR3 region has the DNA TGTGCCAGCAGCTTGGATAGGGACAGGGGAGGAACTGAAGCTTTCTTT. Based on the CDR3 plus reference TRBV5-8 and TRBJ1-1, the full variable domain is EAGVTQSPTHLIKTRGQQATLRCSPISGHTSVYWYQQALGLGLQFLLWYDEGEERNRGNFPPRFSGRQFPNYSSELNVNALELEDSALYLCASSLDRDRGGTEAFFGQGTRLTVV.

The chain couples TRBV5-1 to TRBJ2-7; the match to TRBD1 covers 10 bases. Germline V gene sequence: CDR1 SGHRS, CDR2 YFSETQ. V lost 2 bases and J lost 5; bases outside the gene matches: 7. The CDR3 is 15 amino acids. CDR3 bases: TGCGCCAGCAGCTTCCGGGACAGGGGAGGAGACGAGCAGTACTTC. Amino acid sequence: CASSFRDRGGDEQYF.